This TCR beta chain comes out of a study of blood T cell repertoires in COVID-19 (TCRdb year 2020). Background for the entire study: Collaborator samples came from the United States, Italy and Spain and covered acute and convalescent phases of COVID-19. The material from the prospective study consisted of cDNA or gDNA derived from T cells, B-cell-depleted T cells, or PBMCs. The samples were drawn from two sources: the first 160 participants of the ongoing ImmuneRACE study, and 1,000 to 1,500 subjects contributed by 6 global collaborators. Nearly every sample came with metadata listing a de-identified subject ID, COVID-19 status, age in years and sex. Where HLA class I and class II types were available, the types were taken from metadata supplied by the sample provider, not from assay-based typing. Subjects who had been exposed to COVID-19, were actively infected with it, or had recovered from it provided the deeply sampled blood TCRbeta repertoires that made up the dataset. The repertoires were released in a freely available public database intended as a resource for research on the immune response to SARS-CoV-2.

TCRbeta CDR3 regions were amplified from genomic DNA using the immunoSEQ Assay, a bias-controlled multiplex PCR. The source study handled its data this way. The number of nucleated cells in each sample was estimated by amplification of reference gene primers within the assay. Sequence reads were collapsed and filtered to measure the absolute abundance of every unique TCRbeta CDR3 rearrangement. Productive Simpson clonality was computed per sample as the square root of Simpson's diversity index over productive rearrangements. Entries here come from immuneACCESS through TCRdb and include only in-frame sequences with V and J called. Some clones fail to appear in such tables; in the studies checked, an unresolved V gene covers under half of the shortfall, and the cause of the remainder is unknown. V and J calls and clone size follow that table, whereas D and trimming were derived from the DNA. This sample comprises approximately 70,000 clones, approximately 80% of them detected only once. The ten largest clonotypes hold 15% to 20% of the sample.

In the germline V gene, CDR1 corresponds to ENHRY and CDR2 to SYGVKD. For this chain, trimming is 6 bases at the V end and 3 bases at the J end, and the number of junction bases without a gene match is 3. The CDR3 starts with the cysteine, ends with the phenylalanine, and has 13 residues. CDR3 DNA is the only sequence kept; it has 39 bases, read in frame from the first base. Results and caveats for the whole study, not just this receptor: Clinical and demographic metadata were provided uncurated, with the amount varying by source and participant.

Regarding this clone: Its antigen specificity is not known. Base qualities were left out, and no much larger clone turns up one base away.

Samples from volunteer blood donors who had recovered from COVID-19 were contributed by a second Seattle source. Whole blood was collected in K2EDTA tubes by collaborating institutions according to the institutions' own protocols. For TCRbeta analysis, collaborators shipped samples as frozen whole blood, isolated PBMCs, or DNA extracted from either of those sample types. Sample: peripheral blood. The chain was built from TRBV10-3 and TRBJ1-1; 8 central bases correspond to TRBD1. This clonotype originated in a man between 65 and 85 years old who had recovered from COVID-19. CDR3 loop: CAIRAGGHTEAFF. The DNA sequence follows: TGTGCCATCAGGGCAGGGGGCCACACTGAAGCTTTCTTT.